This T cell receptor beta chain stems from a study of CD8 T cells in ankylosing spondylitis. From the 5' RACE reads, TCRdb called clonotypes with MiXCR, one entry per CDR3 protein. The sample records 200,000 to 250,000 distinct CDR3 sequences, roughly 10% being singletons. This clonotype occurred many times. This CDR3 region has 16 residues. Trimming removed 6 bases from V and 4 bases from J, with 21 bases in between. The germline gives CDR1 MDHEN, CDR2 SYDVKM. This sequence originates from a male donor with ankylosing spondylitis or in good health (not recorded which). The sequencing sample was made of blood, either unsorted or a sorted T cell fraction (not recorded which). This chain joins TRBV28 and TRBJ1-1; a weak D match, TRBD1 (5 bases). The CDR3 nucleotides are TGTGCCAGCAGCCCACCCTGGGGGGTAGGGGCCACTGAAGCTTTCTTT. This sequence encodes CASSPPWGVGATEAFF. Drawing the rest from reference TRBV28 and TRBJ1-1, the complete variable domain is DVKVTQSSRYLVKRTGEKVFLECVQDMDHENMFWYRQDPGLGLRLIYFSYDVKMKEKGDIPEGYSVSREKKERFSLILESASTNQTSMYLCASSPPWGVGATEAFFGQGTRLTVV.